This T cell receptor beta chain emerged from a study of OX40 agonist ivuxolimab in advanced cancers. This CDR3 comprises 16 residues. Germline V gene sequence: CDR1 MNHNY, CDR2 SVGAGI (reference sequence). The trim removed 2 bases at V and 5 bases at J, leaving 3 bases unmatched. Here immunoSEQ multiplex PCR was the method, and the copy in TCRdb shows in-frame clones only, minus some. The table includes 60,000 to 100,000 clones, 70% to 85% detected once. V gene TRBV6-6 combines with J gene TRBJ1-6; the match to TRBD1 covers 10 bases. The input for sequencing was CD4+ or CD8+ T cells sorted from blood, taken in a trial of the OX40 agonist ivuxolimab. The TCR originated in an adult with an advanced solid tumor such as melanoma, head and neck, liver or kidney cancer. The CDR3 reads CASSYSGQGDNSPLHF. The CDR3 coding sequence is TGTGCCAGCAGTTACAGCGGACAGGGGGATAATTCACCCCTCCACTTT.